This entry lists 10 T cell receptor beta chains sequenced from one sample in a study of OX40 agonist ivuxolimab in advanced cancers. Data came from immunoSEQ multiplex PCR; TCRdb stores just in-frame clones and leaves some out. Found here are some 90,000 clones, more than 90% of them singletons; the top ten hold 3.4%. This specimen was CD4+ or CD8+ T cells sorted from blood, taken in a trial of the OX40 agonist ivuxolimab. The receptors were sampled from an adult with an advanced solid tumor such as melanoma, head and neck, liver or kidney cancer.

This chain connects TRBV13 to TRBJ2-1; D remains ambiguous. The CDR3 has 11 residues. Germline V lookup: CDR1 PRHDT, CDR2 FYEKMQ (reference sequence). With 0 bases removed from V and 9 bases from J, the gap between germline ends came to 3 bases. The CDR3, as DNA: TGTGCCAGCAGCTTAGGGGGTGAGCAGTTCTTC. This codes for CASSLGGEQFF.

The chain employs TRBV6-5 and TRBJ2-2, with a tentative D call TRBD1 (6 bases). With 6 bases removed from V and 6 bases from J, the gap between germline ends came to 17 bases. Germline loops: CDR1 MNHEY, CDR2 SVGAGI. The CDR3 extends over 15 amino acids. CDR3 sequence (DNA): TGTGCCAGCAGCTACAGTCAGGGGATCGCCGGGGAGCTGTTTTTT. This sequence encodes CASSYSQGIAGELFF.

DNA of the CDR3: TGTGCCAGCAGCTCAGCGGAATCCTACAATGAGCAGTTCTTC. Its protein product is CASSSAESYNEQFF. V is TRBV7-8 and J is TRBJ2-1; TRBD2 might be the D (5 bases). The length of the CDR3 is 14 residues. V shed 4 bases and J shed 1 base, with 8 bases lying between them. The germline V gene encodes CDR1 SGHVS and CDR2 FQNEAQ.

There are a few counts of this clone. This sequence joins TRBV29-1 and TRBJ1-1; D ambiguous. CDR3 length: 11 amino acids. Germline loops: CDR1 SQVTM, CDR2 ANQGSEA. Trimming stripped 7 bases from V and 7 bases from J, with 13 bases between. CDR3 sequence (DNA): TGCAGCGCCACCTCGGGGAATGAAGCTTTCTTT. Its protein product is CSATSGNEAFF.

The CDR3 DNA is TGTGCCAGCAGGGGGACAGGCGGCTACACCTTC. The encoded protein is CASRGTGGYTF. The genes are TRBV6-6 and TRBJ1-2; 8 positions agree with TRBD1. Germline CDR1 MNHNY, CDR2 SVGAGI (reference sequence). The CDR3 is 11 residues long. With 6 bases clipped from V and 8 bases from J, the junction kept 2 bases outside the gene matches.

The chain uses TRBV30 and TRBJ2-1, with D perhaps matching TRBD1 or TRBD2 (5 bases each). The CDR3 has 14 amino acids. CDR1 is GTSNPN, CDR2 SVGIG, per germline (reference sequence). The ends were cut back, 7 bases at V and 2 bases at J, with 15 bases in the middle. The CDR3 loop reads CASSRDPTYNEQFF. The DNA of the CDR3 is TGTGCCTCCTCCCGGGACCCTACCTACAATGAGCAGTTCTTC. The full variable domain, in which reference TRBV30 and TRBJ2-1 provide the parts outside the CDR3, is SQTIHQWPATLVQPVGSPLSLECTVEGTSNPNLYWYRQAAGRGLQLLFYSVGIGQISSEVPQNLSASRPQDRQFILSSKKLLLSDSGFYLCASSRDPTYNEQFFGPGTRLTVL.

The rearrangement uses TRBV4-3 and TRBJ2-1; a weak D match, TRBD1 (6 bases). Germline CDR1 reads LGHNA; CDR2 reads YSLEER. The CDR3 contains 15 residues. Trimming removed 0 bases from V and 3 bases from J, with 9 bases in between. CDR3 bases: TGCGCCAGCAGCCAAGATGGGACAAGCTACAATGAGCAGTTCTTC. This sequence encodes CASSQDGTSYNEQFF.

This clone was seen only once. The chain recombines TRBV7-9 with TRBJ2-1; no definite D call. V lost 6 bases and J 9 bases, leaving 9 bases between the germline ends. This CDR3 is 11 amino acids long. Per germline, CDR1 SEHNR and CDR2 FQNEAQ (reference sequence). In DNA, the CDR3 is TGTGCCAGCAGGCCACTCGGTGAGCAGTTCTTC. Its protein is CASRPLGEQFF.

CDR3 nucleotide sequence: TGTGCAAGTCGCTTACAAATACCCACAGGGCCGAGGGACAATCAGCCCCAGCATTTT. Translation: CASRLQIPTGPRDNQPQHF. V gene TRBV12-2 combines with J gene TRBJ1-5; the D call in the table, TRBD1, was not verified against the DNA. TRBV12-2 is a pseudogene segment. The CDR3 is 19 amino acids.

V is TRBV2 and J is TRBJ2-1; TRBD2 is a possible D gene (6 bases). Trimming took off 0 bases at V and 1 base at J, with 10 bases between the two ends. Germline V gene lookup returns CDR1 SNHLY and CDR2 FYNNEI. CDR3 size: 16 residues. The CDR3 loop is CASSEAGGNSYNEQFF. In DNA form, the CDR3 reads TGTGCCAGCAGTGAAGCGGGCGGGAATTCCTACAATGAGCAGTTCTTC.